Listed below are T cell receptor beta chains from one sample, sequenced in a study of blood T cell repertoires in COVID-19. The protocol was immunoSEQ multiplex PCR, while the TCRdb copy is restricted to in-frame clones and leaves out a portion. The sample lists about 270,000 clones, around nine tenths occurring once. Sequenced: peripheral blood. The receptors derive from a woman aged 55 to 70 who had recovered from COVID-19. Each CDR3 is given without its conserved first and last residue. Rows may omit the clone size; those that give it use once, few, many or a size class.

abundance,j_gene,v_gene,CDR3aa
.,TRBJ1-2,TRBV4-2,ASSQVEGDYGYT
once,TRBJ2-5,TRBV6-5,ASSSGQGALETQY
.,TRBJ2-7,TRBV9,ASGTGKSYEQY
.,TRBJ1-2,TRBV7-2,ASSSPGKGPNYGYT
.,TRBJ2-3,TRBV7-9,ASSLGAGGQGDTQY
.,TRBJ2-5,TRBV11-1,ASSDTGWGETQY
.,TRBJ2-7,TRBV6-6,ASSSPGDSYEQY
.,TRBJ2-7,TRBV7-3,ASNRGPLPFTPYEQY
.,TRBJ1-5,TRBV7-8,ASSFGGLPSNQPQH
.,TRBJ1-5,TRBV2,ASSGGGGNQPQH